In this sample, the clone carrying this T cell receptor (beta chain) turned up a few times. The data were obtained in a study of shared T cell receptors in the human thymus. CDR3 size: 15 residues. V was pared by 0 bases and J by 3 bases, with 10 bases between. The germline V gene has CDR1 SGHDT and CDR2 YYEEEE. Profiled with immunoSEQ multiplex PCR; TCRdb holds only in-frame clones, not every one. The sample holds more than 300,000 clones, 95% seen once. Sequencing input: thymocytes. The chain carries TRBV5-6 and TRBJ2-1, with D tentatively TRBD2 (6 bases). This TCR came from a human donor. Written as DNA, the CDR3 is TGTGCCAGCAGCTTGGACGGGAGTTACTACAATGAGCAGTTCTTC. Its protein product is CASSLDGSYYNEQFF.